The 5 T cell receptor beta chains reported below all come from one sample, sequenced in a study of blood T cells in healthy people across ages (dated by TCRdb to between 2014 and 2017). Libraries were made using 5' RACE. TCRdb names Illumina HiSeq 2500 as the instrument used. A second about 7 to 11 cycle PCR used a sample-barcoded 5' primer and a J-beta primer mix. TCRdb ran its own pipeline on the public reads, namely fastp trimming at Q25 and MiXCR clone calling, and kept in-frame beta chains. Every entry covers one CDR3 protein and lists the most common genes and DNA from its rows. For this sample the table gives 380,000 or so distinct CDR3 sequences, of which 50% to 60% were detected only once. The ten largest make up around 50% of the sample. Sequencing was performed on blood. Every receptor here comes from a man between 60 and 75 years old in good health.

The CDR3 DNA reads TGCAGTGCTATGAGGGGAGAGACCCAGTACTTC. This codes for CSAMRGETQYF. The genes are TRBV20-1 and TRBJ2-5; D is perhaps TRBD1 or TRBD2 (5 bases each). CDR3 size: 11 residues. Per the germline V gene, CDR1 is DFQATT and CDR2 is SNEGSKA (reference sequence). V lost 4 bases and J 4 bases, leaving 7 bases between the germline ends.

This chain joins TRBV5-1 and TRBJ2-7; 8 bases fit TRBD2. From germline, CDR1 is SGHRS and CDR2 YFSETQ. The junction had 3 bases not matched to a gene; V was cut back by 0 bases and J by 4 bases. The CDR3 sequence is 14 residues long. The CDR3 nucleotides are TGCGCCAGCAGCTTGGGAGCGGGAGTTTACGAGCAGTACTTC. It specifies CASSLGAGVYEQYF.

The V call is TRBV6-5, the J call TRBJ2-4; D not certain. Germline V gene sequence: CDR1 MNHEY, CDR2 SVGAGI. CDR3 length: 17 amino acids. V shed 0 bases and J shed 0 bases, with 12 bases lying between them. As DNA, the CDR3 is TGTGCCAGCAGTTACTCTTCCACTTCCATAGCCAAAAACATTCAGTACTTC. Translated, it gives CASSYSSTSIAKNIQYF.

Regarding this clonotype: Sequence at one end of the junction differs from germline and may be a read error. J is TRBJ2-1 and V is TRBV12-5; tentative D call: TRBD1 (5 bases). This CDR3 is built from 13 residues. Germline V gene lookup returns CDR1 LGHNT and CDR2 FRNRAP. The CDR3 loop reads CASGLETENVQFF. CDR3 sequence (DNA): TGTGCTAGTGGTTTGGAGACAGAGAATGTGCAGTTCTTC.

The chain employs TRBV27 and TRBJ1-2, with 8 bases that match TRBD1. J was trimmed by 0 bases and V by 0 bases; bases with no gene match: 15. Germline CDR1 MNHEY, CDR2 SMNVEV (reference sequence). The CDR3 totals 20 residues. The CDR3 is CASSLSFFPRTGSANYGYTF. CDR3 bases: TGTGCCAGCAGTTTATCCTTCTTCCCTCGGACAGGGTCGGCTAACTATGGCTACACCTTC.